This T cell receptor beta chain was identified during a study of cytotoxic CD8 clonotypes in ibrutinib-treated CLL. The ends were cut back, 2 bases at V and 4 bases at J, with 15 bases in the middle. This CDR3 contains 15 residues. Germline V gene lookup returns CDR1 SGDLS and CDR2 YYNGEE. The assay was immunoSEQ multiplex PCR, and TCRdb's table has in-frame clones only and misses some. Of some 200,000 clones in the sample, 75% to 85% were seen once. The sequencing used PBMCs, collected after 12 months of ibrutinib treatment. The sequence was obtained from a human donor with chronic lymphocytic leukemia. The V call is TRBV9, the J call TRBJ1-2; TRBD1 is a possible D gene (6 bases). CDR3 loop: CASSVTGGGIYGYTF. The CDR3, as DNA: TGTGCCAGCAGCGTGACAGGAGGAGGGATCTATGGCTACACCTTC.